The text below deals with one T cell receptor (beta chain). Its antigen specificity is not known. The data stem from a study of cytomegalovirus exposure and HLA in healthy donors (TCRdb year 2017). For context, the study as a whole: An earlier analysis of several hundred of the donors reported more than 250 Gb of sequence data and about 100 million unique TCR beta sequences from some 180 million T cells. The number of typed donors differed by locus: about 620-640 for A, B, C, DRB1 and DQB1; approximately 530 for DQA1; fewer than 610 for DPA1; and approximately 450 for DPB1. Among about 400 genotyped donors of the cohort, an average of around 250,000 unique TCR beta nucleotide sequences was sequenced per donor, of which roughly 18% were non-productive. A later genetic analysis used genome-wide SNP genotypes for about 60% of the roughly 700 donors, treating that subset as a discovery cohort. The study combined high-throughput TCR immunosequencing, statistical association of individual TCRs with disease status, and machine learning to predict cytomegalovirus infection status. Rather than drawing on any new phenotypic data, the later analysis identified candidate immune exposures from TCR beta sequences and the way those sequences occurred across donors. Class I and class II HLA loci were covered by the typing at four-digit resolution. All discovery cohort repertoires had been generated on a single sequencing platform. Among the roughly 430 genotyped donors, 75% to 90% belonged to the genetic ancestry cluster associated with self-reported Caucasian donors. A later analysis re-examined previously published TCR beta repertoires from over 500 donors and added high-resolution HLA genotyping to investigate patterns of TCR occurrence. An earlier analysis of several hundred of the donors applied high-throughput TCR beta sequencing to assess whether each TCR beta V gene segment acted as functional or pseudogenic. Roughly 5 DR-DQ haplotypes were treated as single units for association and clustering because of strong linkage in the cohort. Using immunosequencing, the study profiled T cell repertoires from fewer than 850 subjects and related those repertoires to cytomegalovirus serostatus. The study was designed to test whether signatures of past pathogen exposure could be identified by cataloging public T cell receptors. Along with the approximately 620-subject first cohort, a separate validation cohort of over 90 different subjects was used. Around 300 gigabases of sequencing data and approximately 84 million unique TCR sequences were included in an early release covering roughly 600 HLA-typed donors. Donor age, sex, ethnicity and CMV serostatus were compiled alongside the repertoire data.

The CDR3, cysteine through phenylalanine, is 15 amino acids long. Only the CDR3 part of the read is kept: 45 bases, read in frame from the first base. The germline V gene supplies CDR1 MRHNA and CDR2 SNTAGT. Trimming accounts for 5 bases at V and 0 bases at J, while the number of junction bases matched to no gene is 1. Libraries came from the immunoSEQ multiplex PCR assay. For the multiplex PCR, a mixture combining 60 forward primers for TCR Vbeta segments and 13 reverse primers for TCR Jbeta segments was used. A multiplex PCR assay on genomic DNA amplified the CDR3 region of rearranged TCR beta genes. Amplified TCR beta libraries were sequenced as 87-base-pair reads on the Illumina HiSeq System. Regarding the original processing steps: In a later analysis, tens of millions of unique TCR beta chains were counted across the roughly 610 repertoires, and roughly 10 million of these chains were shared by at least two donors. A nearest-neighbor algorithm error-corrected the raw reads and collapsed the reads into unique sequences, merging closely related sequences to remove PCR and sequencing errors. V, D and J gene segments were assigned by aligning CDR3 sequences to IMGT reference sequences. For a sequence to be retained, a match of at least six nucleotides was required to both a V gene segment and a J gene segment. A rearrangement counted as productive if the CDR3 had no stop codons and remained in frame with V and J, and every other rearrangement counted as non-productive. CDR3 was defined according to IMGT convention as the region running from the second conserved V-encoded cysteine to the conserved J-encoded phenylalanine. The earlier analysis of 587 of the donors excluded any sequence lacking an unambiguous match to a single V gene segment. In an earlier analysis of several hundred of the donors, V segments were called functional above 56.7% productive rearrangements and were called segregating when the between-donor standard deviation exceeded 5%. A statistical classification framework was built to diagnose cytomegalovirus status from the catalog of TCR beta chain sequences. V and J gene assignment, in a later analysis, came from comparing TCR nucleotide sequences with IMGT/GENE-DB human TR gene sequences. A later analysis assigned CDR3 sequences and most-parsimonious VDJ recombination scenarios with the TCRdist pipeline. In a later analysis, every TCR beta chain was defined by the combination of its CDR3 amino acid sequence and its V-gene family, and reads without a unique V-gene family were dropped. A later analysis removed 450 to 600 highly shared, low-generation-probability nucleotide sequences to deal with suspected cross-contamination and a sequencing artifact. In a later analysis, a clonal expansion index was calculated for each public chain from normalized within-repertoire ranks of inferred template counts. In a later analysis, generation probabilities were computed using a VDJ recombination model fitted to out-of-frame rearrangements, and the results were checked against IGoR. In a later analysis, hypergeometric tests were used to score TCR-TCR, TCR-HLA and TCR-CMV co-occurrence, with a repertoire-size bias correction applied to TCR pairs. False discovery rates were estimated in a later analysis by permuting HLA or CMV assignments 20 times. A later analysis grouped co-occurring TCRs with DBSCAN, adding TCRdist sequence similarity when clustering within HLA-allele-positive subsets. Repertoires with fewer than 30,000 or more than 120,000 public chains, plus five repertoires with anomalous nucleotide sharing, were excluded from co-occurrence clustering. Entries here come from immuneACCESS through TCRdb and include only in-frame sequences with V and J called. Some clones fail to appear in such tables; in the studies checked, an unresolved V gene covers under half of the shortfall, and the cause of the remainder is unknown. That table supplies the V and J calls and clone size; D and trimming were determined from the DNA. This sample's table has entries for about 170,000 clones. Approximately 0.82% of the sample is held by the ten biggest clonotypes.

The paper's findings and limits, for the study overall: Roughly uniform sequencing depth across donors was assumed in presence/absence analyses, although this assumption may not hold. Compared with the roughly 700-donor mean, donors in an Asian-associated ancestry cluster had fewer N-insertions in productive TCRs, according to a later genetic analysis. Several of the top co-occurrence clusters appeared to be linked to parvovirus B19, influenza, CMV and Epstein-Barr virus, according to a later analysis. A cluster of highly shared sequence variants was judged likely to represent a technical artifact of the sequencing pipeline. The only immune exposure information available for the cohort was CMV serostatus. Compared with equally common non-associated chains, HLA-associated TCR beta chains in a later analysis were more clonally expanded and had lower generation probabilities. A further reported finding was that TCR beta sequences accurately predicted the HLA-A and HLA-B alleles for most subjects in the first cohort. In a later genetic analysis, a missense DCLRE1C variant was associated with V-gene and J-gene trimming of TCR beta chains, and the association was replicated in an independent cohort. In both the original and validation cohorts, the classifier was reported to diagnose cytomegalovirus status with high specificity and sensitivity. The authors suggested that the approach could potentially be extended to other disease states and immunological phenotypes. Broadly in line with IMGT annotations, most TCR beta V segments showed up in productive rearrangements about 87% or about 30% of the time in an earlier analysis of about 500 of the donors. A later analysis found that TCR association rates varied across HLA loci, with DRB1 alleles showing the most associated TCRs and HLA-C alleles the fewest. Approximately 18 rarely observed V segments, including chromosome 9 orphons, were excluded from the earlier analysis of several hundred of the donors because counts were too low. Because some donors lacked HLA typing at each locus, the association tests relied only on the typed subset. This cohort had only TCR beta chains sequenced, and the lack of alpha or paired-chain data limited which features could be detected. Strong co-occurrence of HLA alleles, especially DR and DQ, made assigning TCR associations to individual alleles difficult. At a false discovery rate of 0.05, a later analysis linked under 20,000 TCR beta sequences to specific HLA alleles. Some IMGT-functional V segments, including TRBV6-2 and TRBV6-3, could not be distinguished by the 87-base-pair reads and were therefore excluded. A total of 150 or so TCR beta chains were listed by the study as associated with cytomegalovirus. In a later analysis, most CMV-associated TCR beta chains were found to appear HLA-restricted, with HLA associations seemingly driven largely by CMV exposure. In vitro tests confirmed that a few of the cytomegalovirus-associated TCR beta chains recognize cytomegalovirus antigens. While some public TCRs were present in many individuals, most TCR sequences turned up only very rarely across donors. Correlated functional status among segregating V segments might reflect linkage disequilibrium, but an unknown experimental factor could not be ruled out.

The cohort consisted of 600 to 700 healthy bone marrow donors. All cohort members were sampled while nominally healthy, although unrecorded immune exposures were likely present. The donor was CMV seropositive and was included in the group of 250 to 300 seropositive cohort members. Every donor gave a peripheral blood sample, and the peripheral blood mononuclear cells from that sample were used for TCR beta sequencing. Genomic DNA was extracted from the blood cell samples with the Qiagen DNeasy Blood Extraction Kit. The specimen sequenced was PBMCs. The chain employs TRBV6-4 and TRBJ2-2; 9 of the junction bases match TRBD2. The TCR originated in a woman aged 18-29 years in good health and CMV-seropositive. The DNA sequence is TGTGCCAGCAGTCCTAGCGGGGCGAACACCGGGGAGCTGTTTTTT. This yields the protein CASSPSGANTGELFF.